A single sample gave rise to the 13 T cell receptor beta chains below, sequenced in a study of CD8 T cells in Susac syndrome. RNA amounts of about 0.45 to 1 ug underwent reverse transcription with random hexamers. From the immunoSEQ multiplex PCR reads, TCRdb called clonotypes with MiXCR, one entry per CDR3 protein. This table has 400,000 to 550,000 distinct CDR3 sequences, around 85% appearing once. Sequences were obtained from CD8+ T cells from PBMCs. The receptor set was obtained from a human donor with multiple sclerosis.

This clonotype was detected once. The gene calls are TRBV4-1 and TRBJ1-5; D might be TRBD1 (5 bases). V lost 0 bases, J lost 7 bases, and 28 bases lay in between. The CDR3 has 20 amino acids. The V gene's germline CDR1 is MGHRA and CDR2 YSYEKL. CDR3 protein: CASSQDLLQRTTGAKQPQHF. CDR3 bases: TGCGCCAGCAGCCAAGATCTTCTTCAGCGGACAACTGGAGCCAAGCAGCCCCAGCATTTT.

The rearrangement joins TRBV29-1 to TRBJ2-1; the D gene is possibly TRBD2 (6 bases). The CDR3 runs 13 residues. Germline V gene data show CDR1 as SQVTM and CDR2 as ANQGSEA. Trimming removed 2 bases at V and 7 bases at J, with 12 bases between. The CDR3 is CSVETGLWNEQFF. CDR3 DNA: TGCAGCGTTGAAACGGGACTTTGGAATGAGCAGTTCTTC.

The chain is built from TRBV20-1 and TRBJ2-1; D is possibly TRBD1 or TRBD2 (6 bases each). The germline gives CDR1 DFQATT, CDR2 SNEGSKA (reference sequence). V lost 2 bases and J lost 5, with 16 bases in between. The CDR3 length is 15 residues. CDR3 region: CSARKARGPHNEQFF. The CDR3 coding sequence is TGCAGTGCTAGAAAAGCTCGGGGGCCCCACAATGAGCAGTTCTTC.

This clonotype was picked up one time. This chain connects TRBV12-3 or TRBV12-4 to TRBJ1-1; 9 bases match TRBD1. The CDR3 sequence is 12 residues long. V lost 4 bases and J lost 7; bases outside the gene matches: 1. CDR3 sequence (DNA): TGTGCCAGCAGTTCGACAGGGGGTGAAGCTTTCTTT. Residues: CASSSTGGEAFF.

The chain uses TRBV5-4 and TRBJ1-1; unclear D gene. The V and J ends lost 0 bases and 2 bases respectively, with 11 bases between them. Germline V gene sequence: CDR1 SGHNT, CDR2 YYREEE (reference sequence). The CDR3 has 15 amino acids. The CDR3 region is CASSLDTLVNTEAFF. The CDR3 coding sequence is TGTGCCAGCAGCTTGGATACGCTAGTTAACACTGAAGCTTTCTTT.

The rearrangement links TRBV13 to TRBJ2-7; 12 nucleotides align to TRBD2. This CDR3 has 16 residues. CDR1 PRHDT and CDR2 FYEKMQ come from the germline V gene (reference sequence). With 2 bases clipped from V and 2 bases from J, the junction kept 4 bases outside the gene matches. This CDR3 reads CASSLRTSGATYEQYF. As DNA, the CDR3 is TGTGCCAGCAGCTTACGGACTAGCGGGGCTACCTACGAGCAGTACTTC.

The rearrangement joins TRBV12-3 or TRBV12-4 to TRBJ1-1, with D hard to call. This CDR3 has 14 residues. The V gene lost 5 bases and the J gene lost 0 bases, with 10 bases spanning the gap. CDR3 sequence: CASSPTVMNTEAFF. The CDR3 coding sequence is TGTGCCAGCAGTCCGACGGTCATGAACACTGAAGCTTTCTTT.

The genes are TRBV5-1 and TRBJ2-3; D is unresolved. V lost 3 bases, J lost 3 bases, and 5 bases lay in between. The V gene's germline CDR1 is SGHRS and CDR2 YFSETQ. This CDR3 contains 12 residues. CDR3 nucleotide sequence: TGCGCCAGCAGCTGGGATACAGATACGCAGTATTTT. This encodes CASSWDTDTQYF.

The chain joins TRBV7-9 to TRBJ2-2; 13 bases fit TRBD2. Losses at the gene ends were 4 bases for V and 7 bases for J; bases not matched to a gene: 9. Germline V gene sequence: CDR1 SEHNR, CDR2 FQNEAQ (reference sequence). The CDR3 consists of 17 residues. The CDR3 DNA is TGTGCCAGCAGCTCCAGAACTAGCGGGAGGGGAAACGGGGAGCTGTTTTTT. Amino acids: CASSSRTSGRGNGELFF.

This chain connects TRBV7-9 to TRBJ1-4; possibly TRBD1 for D (5 bases). V lost 3 bases and J lost 12, with 23 bases in between. CDR3 size: 16 residues. Germline values: CDR1 SEHNR, CDR2 FQNEAQ (reference sequence). The CDR3 nucleotides read TGTGCCAGCAGCTTCGGGACCGATGTGGGATGGGAGGAACTGTTTTTT. This encodes CASSFGTDVGWEELFF.

The gene calls are TRBV4-1 and TRBJ2-7; 10 bases line up with TRBD1. The V gene end was trimmed by 3 bases and the J gene end by 4 bases; junction bases not matched to a gene: 3. Germline CDR1 MGHRA, CDR2 YSYEKL. The CDR3 extends over 14 amino acids. The CDR3 loop reads CASSQGGQGYEQYF. Here the CDR3 DNA reads TGCGCCAGCAGCCAGGGGGGACAGGGGTACGAGCAGTACTTC.

This chain connects TRBV20-1 to TRBJ2-7; tentative D call: TRBD1 (6 bases). There are 13 residues in the CDR3. Germline loops: CDR1 DFQATT, CDR2 SNEGSKA (reference sequence). The germline V and J ends were trimmed by 6 bases and 0 bases, with 12 bases remaining between them. The CDR3 DNA is TGCAGTGCCACAGGGCCTTACTCCTACGAGCAGTACTTC. Translating it yields CSATGPYSYEQYF.

The chain carries TRBV20-1 and TRBJ2-7; D perhaps matches TRBD2 (6 bases). This CDR3 has 11 amino acids. Trimming left V 0 bases short and J 7 bases short, with 7 bases between. From germline, CDR1 is DFQATT and CDR2 SNEGSKA (reference sequence). CDR3: CSARDRGEQYF. CDR3 DNA: TGCAGTGCTAGAGATCGGGGGGAGCAGTACTTC.